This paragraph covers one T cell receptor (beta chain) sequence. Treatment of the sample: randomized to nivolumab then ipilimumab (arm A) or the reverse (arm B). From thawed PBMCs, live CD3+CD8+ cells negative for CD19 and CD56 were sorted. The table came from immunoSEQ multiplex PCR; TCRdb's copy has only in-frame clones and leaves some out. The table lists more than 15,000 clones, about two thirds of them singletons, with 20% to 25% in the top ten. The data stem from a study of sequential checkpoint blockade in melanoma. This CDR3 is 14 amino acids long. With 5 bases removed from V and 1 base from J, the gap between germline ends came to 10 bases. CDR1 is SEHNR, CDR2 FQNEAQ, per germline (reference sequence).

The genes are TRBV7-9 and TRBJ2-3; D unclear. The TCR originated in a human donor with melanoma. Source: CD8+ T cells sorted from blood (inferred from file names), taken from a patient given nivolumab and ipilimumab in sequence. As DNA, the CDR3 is TGTGCCAGCAGCGCGGCCGCGGGCACAGATACGCAGTATTTT. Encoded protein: CASSAAAGTDTQYF.